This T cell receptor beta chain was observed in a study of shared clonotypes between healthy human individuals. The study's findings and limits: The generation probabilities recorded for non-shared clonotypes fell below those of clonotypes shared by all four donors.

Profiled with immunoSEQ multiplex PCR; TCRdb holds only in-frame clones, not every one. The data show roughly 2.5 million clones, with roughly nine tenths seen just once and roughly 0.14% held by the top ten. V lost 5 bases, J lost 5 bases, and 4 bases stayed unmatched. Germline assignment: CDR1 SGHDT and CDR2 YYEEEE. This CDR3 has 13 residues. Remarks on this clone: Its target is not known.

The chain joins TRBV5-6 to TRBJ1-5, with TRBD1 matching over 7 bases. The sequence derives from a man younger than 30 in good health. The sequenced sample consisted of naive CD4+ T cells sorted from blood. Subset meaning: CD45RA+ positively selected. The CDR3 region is CASSPGQDQPQHF. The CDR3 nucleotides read TGTGCCAGCAGTCCAGGACAGGATCAGCCCCAGCATTTT.